This T cell receptor (beta chain) comes out of a study of blood T cells in healthy people across ages. Germline CDR1 and CDR2: MDHEN and SYDVKM. The V and J ends lost 3 bases and 5 bases, in that order; junction bases with no gene match: 8. There are 15 residues in the CDR3. This clonotype was seen only a few times. A second PCR, run for about 6 to 12 cycles, used a sample-barcoded 5' primer plus a J-beta primer mix. One entry per CDR3 protein results from TCRdb running MiXCR on the 5' RACE reads. The repertoire holds approximately 400,000 distinct CDR3 sequences, with 45% to 60% as singletons. They isolated at least 7 million PBMCs from each sample.

The source material was blood. The V and J genes are TRBV28 and TRBJ2-7; 9 bases map to TRBD1. The sequence was collected from a man between 60 and 75 years old in good health. The CDR3 bases are TGTGCCAGCAGTTTGCCCGGGACAGGGTCCCACGAGCAGTACTTC. Translation: CASSLPGTGSHEQYF.